This TCR beta chain was retrieved from a study of blood T cells in healthy people across ages. Notes on the study in general: Per million T cells, TCR beta diversity dropped roughly linearly as age increased. Comparison with aged donors showed that long-lived donors had more naive CD4+ cells and higher diversity.

Isolation per sample recovered at least 7 million PBMCs. Then a second PCR, running roughly 7 to 11 cycles, was carried out with a sample-barcoded 5' primer and a J-beta primer mix. Every sample produced at least 3 million CDR3-containing paired-end reads. TCRdb fed the 5' RACE reads into MiXCR, producing one record per CDR3 protein. The sample lists 800,000 to 900,000 distinct CDR3 sequences; about 59% were seen once. Trimming removed 6 bases from V and 11 bases from J; junction bases left unmatched: 15. The CDR3 consists of 14 residues. The V gene's germline CDR1 is ENHRY and CDR2 SYGVKD. The sample holds a few counts of this clonotype. Its antigen is as yet unknown.

The sequence was obtained from a man under 40 in good health. The chain is built from TRBV10-3 and TRBJ2-5; 7 bases are shared with TRBD1. What was sequenced was blood. The CDR3 spells CAISRKQGFGEQYF. CDR3 bases: TGTGCCATCAGCCGAAAACAGGGGTTTGGTGAGCAGTACTTC.